The rows below give T cell receptor beta chains drawn from one sample of a study of high-grade serous ovarian cancer treatment subgroups. This table comes from immunoSEQ multiplex PCR, and its TCRdb copy is limited to in-frame clones, with some not included. The data contain about 11,000 clones, 83% of them singletons. The sample taken for sequencing was tumor tissue. The source of these receptors is a human donor with high-grade serous ovarian cancer. Each CDR3 is given with its conserved first and last residue. Each record gives: J gene, V gene, CDR3 protein.

J: TRBJ2-7
V: TRBV18
CDR3: CASSPLGTGPHEQYF

J: TRBJ1-1
V: TRBV5-1
CDR3: CASSLASSNTEAFF

J: TRBJ2-1
V: TRBV5-1
CDR3: CASSLLSGASYNEQFF

J: TRBJ2-2
V: TRBV5-1
CDR3: CASSPVSGGSGELFF

J: TRBJ1-5
V: TRBV5-1
CDR3: CASSLGGGYGNQPQHF

J: TRBJ2-3
V: TRBV5-6
CDR3: CASSHRTSVSPDTQYF

J: TRBJ2-1
V: TRBV6-5
CDR3: CASSLSHSGNYNEQFF

J: TRBJ2-1
V: TRBV6-5
CDR3: CASSPAGLSYNEQFF

J: TRBJ2-4
V: TRBV6-5
CDR3: CASSYSGGQNIQYF

J: TRBJ2-1
V: TRBV11-2
CDR3: CASSFPAGPLAGVHEQFF

J: TRBJ2-6
V: TRBV30
CDR3: CAWSVGGSGANVLTF

J: TRBJ1-1
V: TRBV30
CDR3: CAWKRGWGLDTEAFF

J: TRBJ1-1
V: TRBV14
CDR3: CASARGPGNTEAFF

J: TRBJ2-7
V: TRBV10-2
CDR3: CASLPEGLAYEQYF

J: TRBJ1-1
V: TRBV11-2
CDR3: CASSLNRNTEAFF

J: TRBJ2-3
V: TRBV7-3
CDR3: CASSLGGLAGADTQYF

J: TRBJ2-2
V: TRBV11-2
CDR3: CASSIAATDDTGELFF

J: TRBJ2-7
V: TRBV10-1
CDR3: CASSERTGVFYEQYF